A selection of T cell receptor beta chains follows, all from one sample in a study of T cell responses to AZD1222 COVID-19 vaccine. TCRdb's table, derived via immunoSEQ multiplex PCR, lists solely in-frame clones and lacks some. The repertoire includes around 150,000 clones, about 95% of them detected once, and about 0.64% sits in the top ten. The specimen was peripheral blood, collected on day 0 of AZD1222 vaccination. The receptor source for this set is an adult in good health. The CDR3 runs from the conserved cysteine through the conserved F or W. D genes are given only for firm matches. Rows may omit the clone size; those that give it use once, few, many or a size class.

V gene,J gene,clone size,D gene,CDR3 DNA,CDR3 protein
TRBV7-3,TRBJ2-3,NA,NA,TGTGCCAGCAGCTCGACAGGCGGTGGAAATACGCAGTATTTT,CASSSTGGGNTQYF
TRBV5-8,TRBJ1-1,NA,NA,TGTGCCAGCACCCAGGGAATGGAGACTGAAGCTTTCTTT,CASTQGMETEAFF
TRBV6-5,TRBJ1-4,NA,NA,TGTGCCAGCAGTTACGGTGAAAAACTGTTTTTT,CASSYGEKLFF
TRBV13,TRBJ2-7,NA,NA,TGTGCCAGCAGCTTCCGGGACGCCTCCTACGAGCAGTACTTC,CASSFRDASYEQYF
TRBV21-1,TRBJ2-1,NA,NA,TGTGCCAGCAGCAAAAGTGTAGGGGGAAGACTAGCGGGAGGGCCCCACTACTACAATGAGCAGTTCTTC,CASSKSVGGRLAGGPHYYNEQFF
TRBV28,TRBJ1-2,NA,NA,TGTGCCAGCAGTTTGGAATTGGGCACGGGCGGCTACACCTTC,CASSLELGTGGYTF
TRBV3-1/TRBV3-2,TRBJ1-2,NA,TRBD1,TGTGCCAGCAGGCGGGGGGACAGCTATGGCTACACCTTC,CASRRGDSYGYTF
TRBV30,TRBJ1-6,NA,TRBD1,TGTGCCCGGAAATCGGCAGGGGGCTCCTATAATTCACCCCTCCACTTT,CARKSAGGSYNSPLHF
TRBV7-6,TRBJ1-5,NA,NA,TGTGCCAGCAGCTGGGGACCGAAACCTTGGAGCAATCAGCCCCAGCATTTT,CASSWGPKPWSNQPQHF
TRBV10-3,TRBJ1-6,NA,TRBD1,TGTGCCATCAGTGAGGAGATGGGACAGCTTTATAATTCACCCCTCCACTTT,CAISEEMGQLYNSPLHF
TRBV27,TRBJ1-1,once,NA,TGTGCCAGCCGGGGGAGCGGGAACACTGAAGCTTTCTTT,CASRGSGNTEAFF
TRBV30,TRBJ1-3,NA,NA,TGTGCCTGGCAACCGGAGAGCGAAGACCGGAACACCATATATTTT,CAWQPESEDRNTIYF
TRBV5-1,TRBJ1-1,NA,NA,TGCGCCAGCAGCTTAGACAGGAACACTGAAGCTTTCTTT,CASSLDRNTEAFF
TRBV12-5,TRBJ2-5,NA,NA,TGTGCTAGTGGCCCCACGGGGGAGACCCAGTACTTC,CASGPTGETQYF
TRBV7-9,TRBJ1-1,NA,NA,TGTGCCAGCAGCTTTGGGGACGGGAACACTGAAGCTTTCTTT,CASSFGDGNTEAFF
TRBV4-1,TRBJ2-7,NA,NA,TGCGCCAGCAGCCTTGCCTTTGGGCAGTCCGGTCCCACCTACGAGCAGTACTTC,CASSLAFGQSGPTYEQYF
TRBV6-5,TRBJ1-1,NA,NA,TGTGCCAGCAAGATAGAGGAATCGCACACTGAAGCTTTCTTT,CASKIEESHTEAFF
TRBV14,TRBJ2-5,NA,NA,TGTGCCAGCAGCCAAGTCAACTCTCAAGAGACCCAGTACTTC,CASSQVNSQETQYF
TRBV12-3/TRBV12-4,TRBJ2-7,NA,TRBD1,TGTGCCAGCACGGTGGACAGGGCCCACGAGCAGTACTTC,CASTVDRAHEQYF
TRBV24-1,TRBJ2-5,NA,NA,TGTGCCGCAACCGACCGAAGTCCCGAGGAGACCCAGTACTTC,CAATDRSPEETQYF
TRBV7-3,TRBJ2-7,NA,NA,TGTGCCAGCGGAACCGGGAGCTCCTACGAGCAGTACTTC,CASGTGSSYEQYF
TRBV11-2,TRBJ1-4,NA,NA,TGTGCCAGCAGCGCGGAGGGGGGCTGGGAAAAACTGTTTTTT,CASSAEGGWEKLFF
TRBV5-1,TRBJ2-1,NA,NA,TGCGCCAGCAGCTTGGCACGGAACCTCTTCGGCGATGAGCAGTTCTTC,CASSLARNLFGDEQFF
TRBV12-3/TRBV12-4,TRBJ1-4,NA,TRBD1,TGTGCCAGCAGTGTGACCGGGACAGGGTCACTGTTTTTT,CASSVTGTGSLFF